This T cell receptor (beta chain) was identified during a study of CD8 T cells in Susac syndrome. This CDR3 has 14 residues. The V gene's germline CDR1 is LGHDT and CDR2 YNNKEL (reference sequence). With 4 bases removed from V and 9 bases from J, the gap between germline ends came to 16 bases. Study-wide results and caveats: The study's TCR sequencing and HLA analysis drew on a certain number of individuals. That number was acknowledged as relatively small.

Points on this clonotype: Its cognate antigen is unknown.

RNA in amounts of roughly 0.5 to 1 ug was reverse transcribed with random hexamers. Across 54 Vbeta and 13 Jbeta, TCR beta CDR3 was amplified with immunoSEQ multiplex PCR. From the immunoSEQ multiplex PCR reads, TCRdb called clonotypes with MiXCR, one entry per CDR3 protein. The sample lists 85,000 to 95,000 distinct CDR3 sequences; just under 95% were seen once. The sample consisted of CD4+ T cells from PBMCs. This TCR was recovered from a human donor with Susac syndrome. V and J are TRBV3-1 and TRBJ2-1; no firm D call. The CDR3 bases are TGTGCCAGCAGCCTTCAACCTAGTAGTGCTGAGCAGTTCTTC. Amino acids: CASSLQPSSAEQFF.